This T cell receptor (beta chain) was obtained from a study of vaccination and CD4 T cells after COVID-19 (dated 2022 in TCRdb). With regard to the full study: The convalescent cohort comprised six males and four females, including two Hispanic individuals, seven Caucasians, two Asians and one multiracial person. Two doses of either the Pfizer-BioNTech BNT162b2 vaccine (n=8) or the Moderna mRNA-1273 vaccine (n=2) were administered to participants. Post-COVID blood samples from convalescent patients were collected a median of around 100 days after diagnosis, with a range of 35 to 161 days. Post-vaccine blood samples were obtained a median of about 70 days after the second vaccine dose, with a range of about 13 to 250 days. The cultures were stimulated with overlapping spike peptide pools from SARS-CoV-2 and from the common cold coronaviruses HCoV-NL63, HCoV-OC43 and HCoV-229E. As controls, cultures received a CEFX viral epitope pool (the positive control), an HIV-1 Nef peptide pool (the negative control), or no peptide at all. In around nine COVID-19 convalescent patients and a few infection-naive healthy vaccine recipients, the spike-specific CD4+ TCR repertoire before mRNA vaccination was compared with the repertoire after mRNA vaccination. In an earlier paper using these donors, memory CD4+ T cell crossreactivity between SARS-CoV-2 and common cold coronavirus spike proteins was assessed at the TCR clonotype level. Points the paper makes about the study in general: In convalescent patients, nearly all vaccine-specific clones (304 of 307) were found to be mono-reactive for SARS-CoV-2 spike rather than cross-reactive with common cold coronaviruses. Among the post-vaccine SARS-CoV-2-reactive clones in convalescent patients, a median 86.3% showed up only after vaccination, which suggests vaccine-specific priming. The median number of SARS-CoV-2-reactive clonotypes rose from fewer than 25 after infection to roughly 40 after vaccination, but the change was not significant. Relatively few convalescent patients were included in the study, and early timepoints after natural infection were not analyzed.

The treatment or condition label, read with the paper, signifies: roughly 10-day PBMC culture with coronavirus spike peptide pools or control peptides (ViraFEST assay). CD4+ T cells from unexposed donors were collected before the COVID-19 pandemic (2011-2018). The study used the ViraFEST assay, which expanded antigen-specific T cells with peptide pools and then identified expanded clonotypes by TCR sequencing. About 2 million PBMCs per well were cultured in IMDM with roughly 5% human AB serum and approximately 10 IU/ml IL-2, plus 10 ug/ml peptide pools. On days 3 and 7, half of the culture medium was replaced with fresh IL-2-containing medium. Once the cells had been in culture for roughly 10 days, the EasySep CD4+ T cell isolation kit was used to isolate CD4+ T cells by negative selection. As cell numbers permitted, CD4+ T cells from unexposed donors were tested for reactivity to SARS-CoV-2 S and N and to four common cold coronavirus spike pools. PBMCs were separated from whole blood using Ficoll-Paque Plus gradient centrifugation and then either used fresh or cryopreserved at -140C. In general, triplicate wells were set up for every culture condition. The leukapheresis product used for the unexposed donors was purchased from a commercial source.

The library was produced with PCR. DNA from cultured CD4+ T cells underwent TCR sequencing with the Oncomine TCR Beta short-read assay at the Johns Hopkins FTIC core. The QIAamp micro DNA kit was used to extract genomic DNA from the cultured CD4+ T cells. The Oncomine TCR Beta libraries from cultured CD4+ T cells were pooled using unique dual indexes and then sequenced on an Illumina iSeq 100. On the authors' methods: Non-productive sequences were filtered out, and CDR3s that did not start with C, did not end with F or W, or were shorter than 7 amino acids were discarded. The MANAFEST web application identified antigen-specific clonotypes by comparing peptide-stimulated wells against reference wells and other culture wells. To be called positive, a clone needed an FDR below 0.05, an odds ratio above 5, and a productive frequency above 0.1% in at least two of three replicate wells. A clonotype was classed as cross-reactive if the clonotype showed significant expansion both in SARS-CoV-2 spike wells and in at least one common cold coronavirus spike condition. Levenshtein distances (stringdist) and unrooted phylogenetic trees (ape) in R version 3.6.1 were used to assess CDR3 homology. TCRdb itself trimmed the public reads at Q25 with fastp, ran MiXCR and retained productive beta chains. Entries that share a CDR3 protein sequence are merged under the most common genes and DNA. In this record, the V and J calls reflect TCRdb's handling and not the investigators' own analysis. This sample lists more than 9,000 distinct CDR3 sequences; under 40% were detected once. The ten largest make up 27% of the sample.

About this clonotype itself: Its antigen target is currently unknown. No base quality values were provided; no much bigger clone lies one nucleotide off.

CDR1 DFQATT and CDR2 SNEGSKA are derived from the germline V gene (reference sequence). A distance of 15 bases separates the germline ends of V and J, which lose 2 bases and 7 bases respectively. Spanning cysteine to phenylalanine, the CDR3 consists of 13 amino acids. Left in the record is the CDR3 DNA by itself, 39 bases read in frame from the first base. The sample was CD4+ T cells from blood, cultured in vitro. The chain employs TRBV20-1 and TRBJ2-7; matching of 6 bases hints at TRBD2 as the D gene. This sequence was found in a human donor in good health. CDR3 region: CSARTTAEGEQYF. The sequenced DNA: TGCAGTGCTAGAACAACGGCGGAGGGTGAGCAGTACTTC.